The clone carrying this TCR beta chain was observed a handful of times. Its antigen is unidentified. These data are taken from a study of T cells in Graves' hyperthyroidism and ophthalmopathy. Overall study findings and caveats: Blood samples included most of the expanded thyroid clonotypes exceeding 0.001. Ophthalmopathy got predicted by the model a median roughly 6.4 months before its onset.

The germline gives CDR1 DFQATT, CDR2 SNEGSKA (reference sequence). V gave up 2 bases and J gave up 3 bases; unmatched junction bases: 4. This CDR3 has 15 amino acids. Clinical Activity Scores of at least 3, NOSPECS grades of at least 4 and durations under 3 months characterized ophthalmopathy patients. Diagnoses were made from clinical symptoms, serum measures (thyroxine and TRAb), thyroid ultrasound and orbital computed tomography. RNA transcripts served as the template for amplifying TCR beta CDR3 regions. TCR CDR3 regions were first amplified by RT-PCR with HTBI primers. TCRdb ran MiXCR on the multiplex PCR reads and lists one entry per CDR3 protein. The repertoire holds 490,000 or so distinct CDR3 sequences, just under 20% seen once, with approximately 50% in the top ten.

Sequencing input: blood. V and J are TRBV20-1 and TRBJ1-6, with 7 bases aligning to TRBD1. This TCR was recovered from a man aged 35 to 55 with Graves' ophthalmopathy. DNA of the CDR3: TGCAGTGCTAGAATTCGGGACAGCTATAATTCACCCCTCCACTTT. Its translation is CSARIRDSYNSPLHF.